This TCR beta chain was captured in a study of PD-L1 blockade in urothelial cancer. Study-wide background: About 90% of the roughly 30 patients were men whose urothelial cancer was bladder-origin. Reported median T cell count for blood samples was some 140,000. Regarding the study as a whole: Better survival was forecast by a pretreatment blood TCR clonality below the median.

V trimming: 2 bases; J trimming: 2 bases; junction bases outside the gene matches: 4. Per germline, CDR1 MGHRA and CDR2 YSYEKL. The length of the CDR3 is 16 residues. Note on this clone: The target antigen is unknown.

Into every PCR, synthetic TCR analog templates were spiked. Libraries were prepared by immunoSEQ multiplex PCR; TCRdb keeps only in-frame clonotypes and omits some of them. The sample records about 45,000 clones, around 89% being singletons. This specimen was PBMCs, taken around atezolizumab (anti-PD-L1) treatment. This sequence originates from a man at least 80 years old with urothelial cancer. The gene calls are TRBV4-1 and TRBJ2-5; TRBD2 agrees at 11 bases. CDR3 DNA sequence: TGCGCCAGCAGCCAATTAGCGGGAGGGCCGCAAGAGACCCAGTACTTC. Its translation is CASSQLAGGPQETQYF.